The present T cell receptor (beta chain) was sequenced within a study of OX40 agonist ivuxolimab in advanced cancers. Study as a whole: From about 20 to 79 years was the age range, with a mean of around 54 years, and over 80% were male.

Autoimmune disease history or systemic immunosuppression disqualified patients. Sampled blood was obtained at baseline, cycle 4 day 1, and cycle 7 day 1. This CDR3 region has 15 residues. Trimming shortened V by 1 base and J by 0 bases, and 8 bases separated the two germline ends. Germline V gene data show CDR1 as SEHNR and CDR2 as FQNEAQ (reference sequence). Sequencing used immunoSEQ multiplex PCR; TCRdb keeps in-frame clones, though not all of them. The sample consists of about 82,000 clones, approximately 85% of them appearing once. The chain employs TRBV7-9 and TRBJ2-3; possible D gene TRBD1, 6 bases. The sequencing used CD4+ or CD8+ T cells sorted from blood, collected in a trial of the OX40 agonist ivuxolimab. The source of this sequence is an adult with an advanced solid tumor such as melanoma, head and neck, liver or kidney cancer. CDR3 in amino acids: CASSLVQGSTDTQYF. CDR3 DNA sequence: TGTGCCAGCAGCTTAGTACAGGGAAGCACAGATACGCAGTATTTT.